The sequence of this T cell receptor (beta chain) was determined in a study of cytomegalovirus exposure and HLA in healthy donors. As for the study in general: The same platform as the 650 to 700 first-cohort repertoires was used for the roughly 130 validation repertoires, a later analysis reported. Study-wide results and limits: The study recorded 160 or so TCR beta chains that were cytomegalovirus-associated. Most TCRs appeared rarely, but some public TCRs recurred in many donors.

A remark on this clone: What it binds is not known.

The protocol was immunoSEQ multiplex PCR, while the TCRdb copy is restricted to in-frame clones and leaves out a portion. The sample lists 160,000 or so clones, around four fifths occurring once. This CDR3 has 16 residues. With 3 bases clipped from V and 0 bases from J, the junction kept 7 bases outside the gene matches. CDR1 SGDLS and CDR2 YYNGEE come from the germline V gene. The chain is built from TRBV9 and TRBJ2-3, with 7 bases identical to TRBD1. This clonotype was obtained from a man aged 25 to 40 in good health and CMV-seropositive. The sequenced sample was PBMCs. The CDR3: CASSGLGTASTDTQYF. As DNA, the CDR3 is TGTGCCAGCAGCGGATTGGGGACAGCTAGCACAGATACGCAGTATTTT.